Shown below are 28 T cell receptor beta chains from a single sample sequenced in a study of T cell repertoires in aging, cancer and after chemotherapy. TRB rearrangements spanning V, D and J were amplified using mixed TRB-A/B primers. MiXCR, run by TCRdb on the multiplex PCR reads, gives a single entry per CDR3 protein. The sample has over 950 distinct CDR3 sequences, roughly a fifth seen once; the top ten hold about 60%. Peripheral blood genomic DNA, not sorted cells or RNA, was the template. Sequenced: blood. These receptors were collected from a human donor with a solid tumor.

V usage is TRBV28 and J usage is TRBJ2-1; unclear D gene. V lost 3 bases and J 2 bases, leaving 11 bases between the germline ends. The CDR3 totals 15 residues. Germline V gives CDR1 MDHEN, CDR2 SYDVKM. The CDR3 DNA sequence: TGTGCCAGCAGTTTTACAGAGGCCACCTACAATGAGCAGTTCTTC. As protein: CASSFTEATYNEQFF.

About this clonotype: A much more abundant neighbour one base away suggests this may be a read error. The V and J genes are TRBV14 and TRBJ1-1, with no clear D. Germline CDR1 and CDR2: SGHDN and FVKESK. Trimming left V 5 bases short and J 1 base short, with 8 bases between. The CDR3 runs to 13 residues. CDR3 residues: CASSFRPNTEAFF. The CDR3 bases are TGTGCCAGCAGCTTCAGACCGAACACTGAAGCTTTCTTT.

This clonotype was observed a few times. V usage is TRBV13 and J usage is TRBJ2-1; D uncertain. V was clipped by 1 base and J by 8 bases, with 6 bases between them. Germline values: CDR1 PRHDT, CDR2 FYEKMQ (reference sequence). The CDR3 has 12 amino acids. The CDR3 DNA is TGTGCCAGCAGCTTAGAGGTGGATGAGCAGTTCTTC. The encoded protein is CASSLEVDEQFF.

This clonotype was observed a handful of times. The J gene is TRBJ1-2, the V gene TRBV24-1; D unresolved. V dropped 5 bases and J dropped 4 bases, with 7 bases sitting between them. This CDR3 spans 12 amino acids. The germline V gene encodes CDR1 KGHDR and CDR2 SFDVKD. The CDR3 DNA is TGTGCCACCAGTGCCGAGGGCTATGGCTACACCTTC. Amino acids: CATSAEGYGYTF.

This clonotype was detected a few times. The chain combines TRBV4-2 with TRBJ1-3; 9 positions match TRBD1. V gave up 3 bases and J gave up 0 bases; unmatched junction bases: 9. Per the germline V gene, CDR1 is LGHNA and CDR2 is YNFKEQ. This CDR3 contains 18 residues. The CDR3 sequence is CASSHPGQGLSSGNTIYF. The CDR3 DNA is TGTGCCAGCAGCCACCCAGGACAGGGGCTGAGCTCTGGAAACACCATATATTTT.

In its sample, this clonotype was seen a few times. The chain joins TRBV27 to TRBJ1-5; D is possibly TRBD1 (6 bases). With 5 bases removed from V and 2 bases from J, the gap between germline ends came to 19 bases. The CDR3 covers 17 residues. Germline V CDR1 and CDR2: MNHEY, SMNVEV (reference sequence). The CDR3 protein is CASSPREGVIGNQPQHF. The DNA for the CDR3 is TGTGCCAGCAGTCCAAGGGAGGGGGTAATCGGCAATCAGCCCCAGCATTTT.

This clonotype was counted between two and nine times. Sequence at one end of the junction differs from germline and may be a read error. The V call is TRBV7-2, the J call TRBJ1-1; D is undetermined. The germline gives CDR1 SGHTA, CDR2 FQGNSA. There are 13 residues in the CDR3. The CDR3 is CVSTLTVNTEAFF. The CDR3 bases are TGTGTCAGCACCCTAACCGTTAACACTGAAGCTTTCTTT.

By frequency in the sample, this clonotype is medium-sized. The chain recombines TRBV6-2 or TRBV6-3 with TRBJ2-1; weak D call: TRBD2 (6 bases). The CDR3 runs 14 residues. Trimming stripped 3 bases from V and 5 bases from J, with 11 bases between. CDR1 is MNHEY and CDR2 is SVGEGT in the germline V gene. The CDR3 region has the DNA TGTGCCAGCAGTTATGCTAGCGTGGACAATGAGCAGTTCTTC. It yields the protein CASSYASVDNEQFF.

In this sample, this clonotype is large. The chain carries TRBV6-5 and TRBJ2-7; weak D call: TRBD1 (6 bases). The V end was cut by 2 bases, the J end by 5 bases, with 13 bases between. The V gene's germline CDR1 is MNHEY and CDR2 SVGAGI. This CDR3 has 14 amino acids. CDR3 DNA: TGTGCCAGCAGTTACCCAGGGGCTGTCGACGAGCAGTACTTC. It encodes CASSYPGAVDEQYF.

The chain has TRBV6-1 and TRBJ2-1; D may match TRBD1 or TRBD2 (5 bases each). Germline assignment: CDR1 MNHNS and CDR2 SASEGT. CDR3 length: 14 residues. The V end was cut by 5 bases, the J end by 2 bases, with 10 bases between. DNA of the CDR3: TGTGCCAGCAGTCAGGGAGTCGCCTACAATGAGCAGTTCTTC. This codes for CASSQGVAYNEQFF.

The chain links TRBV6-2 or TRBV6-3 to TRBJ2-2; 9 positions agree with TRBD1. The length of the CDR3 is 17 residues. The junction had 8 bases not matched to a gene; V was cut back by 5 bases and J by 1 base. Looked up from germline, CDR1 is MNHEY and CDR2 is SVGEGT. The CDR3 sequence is CASSDLDRGLNTGELFF. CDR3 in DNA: TGTGCCAGCAGTGACCTGGACAGGGGCCTGAACACCGGGGAGCTGTTTTTT.

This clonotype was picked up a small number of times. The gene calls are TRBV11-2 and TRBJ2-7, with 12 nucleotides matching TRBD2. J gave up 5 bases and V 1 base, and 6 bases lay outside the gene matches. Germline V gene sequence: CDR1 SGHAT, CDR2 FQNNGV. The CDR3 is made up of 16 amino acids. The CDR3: CASSLVPSGRAHEQYF. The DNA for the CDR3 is TGTGCCAGCAGCTTAGTTCCTAGCGGGAGGGCCCACGAGCAGTACTTC.

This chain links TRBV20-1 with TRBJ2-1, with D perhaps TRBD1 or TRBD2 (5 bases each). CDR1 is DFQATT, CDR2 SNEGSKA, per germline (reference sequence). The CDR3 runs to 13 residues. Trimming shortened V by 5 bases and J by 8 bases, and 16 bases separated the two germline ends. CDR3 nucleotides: TGCAGTGCTGAGGGACCCTCTCCCCATGAGCAGTTCTTC. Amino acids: CSAEGPSPHEQFF.

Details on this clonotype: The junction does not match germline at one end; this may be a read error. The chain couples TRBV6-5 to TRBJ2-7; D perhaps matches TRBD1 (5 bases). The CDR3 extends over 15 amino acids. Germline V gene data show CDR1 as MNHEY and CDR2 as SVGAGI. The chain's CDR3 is CAGSSPRAGTYEQYF. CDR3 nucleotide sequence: TGTGCCGGCAGTAGCCCCCGGGCAGGGACCTACGAGCAGTACTTC.

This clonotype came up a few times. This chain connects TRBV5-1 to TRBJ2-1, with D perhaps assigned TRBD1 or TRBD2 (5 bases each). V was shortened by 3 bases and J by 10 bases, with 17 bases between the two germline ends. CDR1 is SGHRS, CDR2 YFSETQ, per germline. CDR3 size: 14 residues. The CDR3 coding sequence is TGCGCCAGCAGCTCAGGGACGGGATCCCAAGAGCAGTTCTTC. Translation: CASSSGTGSQEQFF.

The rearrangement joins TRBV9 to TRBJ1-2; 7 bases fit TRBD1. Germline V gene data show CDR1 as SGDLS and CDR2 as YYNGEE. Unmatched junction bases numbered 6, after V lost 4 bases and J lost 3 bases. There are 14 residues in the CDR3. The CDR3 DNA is TGTGCCAGCAGCCGTGACAGGGTGGACTATGGCTACACCTTC. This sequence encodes CASSRDRVDYGYTF.

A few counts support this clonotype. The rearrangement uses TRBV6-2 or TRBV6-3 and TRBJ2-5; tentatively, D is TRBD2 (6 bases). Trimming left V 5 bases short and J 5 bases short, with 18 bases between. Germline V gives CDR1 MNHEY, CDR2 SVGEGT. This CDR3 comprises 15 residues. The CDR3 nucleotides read TGTGCCAGCAGTAAGGGACTCCTTGACGCGGAGACCCAGTACTTC. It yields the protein CASSKGLLDAETQYF.

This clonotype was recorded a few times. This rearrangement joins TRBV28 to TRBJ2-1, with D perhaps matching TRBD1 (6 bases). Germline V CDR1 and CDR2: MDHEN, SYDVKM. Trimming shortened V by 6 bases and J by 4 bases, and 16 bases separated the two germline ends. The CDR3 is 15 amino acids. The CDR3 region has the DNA TGTGCCAGCAGGGTTACCGGGACACTATACAATGAGCAGTTCTTC. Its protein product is CASRVTGTLYNEQFF. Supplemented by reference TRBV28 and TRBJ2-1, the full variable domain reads DVKVTQSSRYLVKRTGEKVFLECVQDMDHENMFWYRQDPGLGLRLIYFSYDVKMKEKGDIPEGYSVSREKKERFSLILESASTNQTSMYLCASRVTGTLYNEQFFGPGTRLTVL.

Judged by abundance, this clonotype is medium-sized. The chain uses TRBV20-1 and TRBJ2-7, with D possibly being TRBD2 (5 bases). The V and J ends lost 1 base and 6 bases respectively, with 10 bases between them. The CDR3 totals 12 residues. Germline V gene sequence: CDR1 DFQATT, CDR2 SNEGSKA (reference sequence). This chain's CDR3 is CSARVTSGEQYF. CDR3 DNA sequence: TGCAGTGCTAGAGTAACTAGTGGCGAGCAGTACTTC.

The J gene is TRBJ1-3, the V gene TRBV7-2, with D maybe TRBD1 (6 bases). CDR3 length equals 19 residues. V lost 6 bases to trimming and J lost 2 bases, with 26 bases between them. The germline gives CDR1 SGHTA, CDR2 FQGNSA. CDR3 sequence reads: CASRASGARAGLPGNTIYF. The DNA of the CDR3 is TGTGCCAGCAGGGCTTCAGGGGCAAGGGCCGGTTTGCCTGGAAACACCATATATTTT.

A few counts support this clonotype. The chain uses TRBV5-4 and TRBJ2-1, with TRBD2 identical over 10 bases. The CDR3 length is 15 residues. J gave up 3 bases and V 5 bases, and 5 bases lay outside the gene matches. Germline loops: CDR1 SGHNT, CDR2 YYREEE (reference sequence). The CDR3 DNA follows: TGTGCCAGCAGACCTGGACTAGCGGACTACAATGAGCAGTTCTTC. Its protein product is CASRPGLADYNEQFF.

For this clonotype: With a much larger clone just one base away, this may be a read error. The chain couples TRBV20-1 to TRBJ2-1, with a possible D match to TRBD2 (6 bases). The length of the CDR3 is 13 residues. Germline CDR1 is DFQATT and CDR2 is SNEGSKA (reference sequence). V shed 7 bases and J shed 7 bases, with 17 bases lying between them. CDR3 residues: CSVAPRLGNEQFF. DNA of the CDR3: TGCAGTGTCGCCCCCCGACTAGGGAATGAGCAGTTCTTC.

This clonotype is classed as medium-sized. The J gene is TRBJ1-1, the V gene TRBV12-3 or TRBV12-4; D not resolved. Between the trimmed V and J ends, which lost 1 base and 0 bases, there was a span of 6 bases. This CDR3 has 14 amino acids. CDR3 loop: CASSLDSMNTEAFF. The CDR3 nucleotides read TGTGCCAGCAGTTTAGACAGCATGAACACTGAAGCTTTCTTT.

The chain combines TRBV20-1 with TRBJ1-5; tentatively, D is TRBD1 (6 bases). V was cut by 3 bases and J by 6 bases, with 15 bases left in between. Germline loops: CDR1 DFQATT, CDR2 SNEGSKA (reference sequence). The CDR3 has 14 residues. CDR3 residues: CSARDSLEGQPQHF. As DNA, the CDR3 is TGCAGTGCTAGGGACAGTCTAGAGGGTCAGCCCCAGCATTTT.

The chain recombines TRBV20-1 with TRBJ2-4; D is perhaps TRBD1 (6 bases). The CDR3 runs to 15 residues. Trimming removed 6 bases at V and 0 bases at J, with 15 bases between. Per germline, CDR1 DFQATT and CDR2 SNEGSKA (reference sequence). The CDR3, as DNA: TGCAGTGCGGTAAGAGACAGGATAGCCAAAAACATTCAGTACTTC. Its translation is CSAVRDRIAKNIQYF.

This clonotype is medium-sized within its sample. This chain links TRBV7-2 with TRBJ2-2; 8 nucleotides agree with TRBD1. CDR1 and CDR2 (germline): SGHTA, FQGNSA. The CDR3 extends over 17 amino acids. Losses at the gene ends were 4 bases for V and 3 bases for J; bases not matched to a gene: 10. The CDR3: CASSSRGDRIYTGELFF. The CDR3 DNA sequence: TGTGCCAGCAGCTCCAGGGGGGACAGGATATACACCGGGGAGCTGTTTTTT. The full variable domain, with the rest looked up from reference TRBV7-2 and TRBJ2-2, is GAGVSQSPSNKVTEKGKDVELRCDPISGHTALYWYRQSLGQGLEFLIYFQGNSAPDKSGLPSDRFSAERTGGSVSTLTIQRTQQEDSAVYLCASSSRGDRIYTGELFFGEGSRLTVL.

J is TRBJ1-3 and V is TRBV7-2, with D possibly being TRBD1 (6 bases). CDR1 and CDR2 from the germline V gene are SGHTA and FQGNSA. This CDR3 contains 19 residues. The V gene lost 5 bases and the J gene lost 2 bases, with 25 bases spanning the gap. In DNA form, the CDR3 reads TGTGCCAGCAGCGCTTCAGGGGCAAGGGCCGGTTTGCCTGGAAACACCATATATTTT. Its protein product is CASSASGARAGLPGNTIYF. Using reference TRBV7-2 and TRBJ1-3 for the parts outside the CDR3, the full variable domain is GAGVSQSPSNKVTEKGKDVELRCDPISGHTALYWYRQSLGQGLEFLIYFQGNSAPDKSGLPSDRFSAERTGGSVSTLTIQRTQQEDSAVYLCASSASGARAGLPGNTIYFGEGSWLTVV.

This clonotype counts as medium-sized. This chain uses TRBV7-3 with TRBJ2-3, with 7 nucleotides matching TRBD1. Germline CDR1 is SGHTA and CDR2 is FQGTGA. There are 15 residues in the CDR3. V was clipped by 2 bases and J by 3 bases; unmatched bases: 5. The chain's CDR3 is CASSLVGGGTDTQYF. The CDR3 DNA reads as TGTGCCAGCAGCTTAGTAGGGGGCGGAACAGATACGCAGTATTTT.